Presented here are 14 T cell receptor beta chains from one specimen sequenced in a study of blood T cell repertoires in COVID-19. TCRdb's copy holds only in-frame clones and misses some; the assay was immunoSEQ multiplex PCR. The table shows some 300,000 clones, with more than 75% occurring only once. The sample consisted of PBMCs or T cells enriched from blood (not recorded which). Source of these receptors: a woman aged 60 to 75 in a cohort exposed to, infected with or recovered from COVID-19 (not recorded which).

CDR3 sequence (DNA): TGTGCCAGCAGTGAGTCCCCGGGACTAGCGTCGAATGAGCAGTTCTTC. As protein: CASSESPGLASNEQFF. This sequence joins TRBV6-4 and TRBJ2-1, with TRBD2 matching over 10 bases. Looked up from germline, CDR1 is MRHNA and CDR2 is SNTAGT. Losses at the gene ends were 3 bases for V and 7 bases for J; bases not matched to a gene: 9. The CDR3 is 16 residues long.

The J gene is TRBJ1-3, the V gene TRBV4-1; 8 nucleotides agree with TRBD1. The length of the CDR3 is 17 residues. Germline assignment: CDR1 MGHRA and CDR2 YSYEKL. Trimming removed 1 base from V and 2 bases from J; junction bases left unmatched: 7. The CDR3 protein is CASSQATGDSAGNTIYF. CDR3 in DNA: TGCGCCAGCAGCCAAGCGACAGGGGACTCTGCTGGAAACACCATATATTTT.

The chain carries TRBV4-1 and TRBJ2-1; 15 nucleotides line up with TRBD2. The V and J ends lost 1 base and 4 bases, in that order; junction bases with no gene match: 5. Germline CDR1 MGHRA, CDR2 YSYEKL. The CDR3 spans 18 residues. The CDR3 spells CASSQGTSGRAPYNEQFF. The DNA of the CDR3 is TGCGCCAGCAGCCAAGGGACTAGCGGGAGGGCTCCATACAATGAGCAGTTCTTC.

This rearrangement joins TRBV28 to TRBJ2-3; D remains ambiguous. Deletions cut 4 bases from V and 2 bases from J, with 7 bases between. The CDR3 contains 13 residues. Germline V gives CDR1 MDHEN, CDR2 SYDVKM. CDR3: CASSSRPTDTQYF. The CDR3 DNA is TGTGCCAGCAGTTCCCGTCCCACAGATACGCAGTATTTT.

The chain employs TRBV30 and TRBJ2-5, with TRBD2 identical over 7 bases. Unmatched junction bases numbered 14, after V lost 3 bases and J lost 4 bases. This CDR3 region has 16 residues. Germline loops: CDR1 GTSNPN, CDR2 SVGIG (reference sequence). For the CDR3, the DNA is TGTGCCTGGAGGACCCCTGGGCGGGAGACTATAGAGACCCAGTACTTC. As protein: CAWRTPGRETIETQYF.

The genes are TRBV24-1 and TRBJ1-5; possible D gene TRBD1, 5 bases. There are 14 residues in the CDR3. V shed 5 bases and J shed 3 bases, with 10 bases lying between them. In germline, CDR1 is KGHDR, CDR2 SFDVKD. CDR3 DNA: TGTGCCACCAGTGGCACAGGAAACAATCAGCCCCAGCATTTT. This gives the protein CATSGTGNNQPQHF.

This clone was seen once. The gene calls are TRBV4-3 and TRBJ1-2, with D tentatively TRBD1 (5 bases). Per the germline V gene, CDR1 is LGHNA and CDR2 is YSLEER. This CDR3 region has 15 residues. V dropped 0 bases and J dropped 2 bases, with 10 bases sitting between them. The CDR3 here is CASSQDAGENYGYTF. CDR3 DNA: TGCGCCAGCAGCCAAGATGCGGGGGAGAACTATGGCTACACCTTC.

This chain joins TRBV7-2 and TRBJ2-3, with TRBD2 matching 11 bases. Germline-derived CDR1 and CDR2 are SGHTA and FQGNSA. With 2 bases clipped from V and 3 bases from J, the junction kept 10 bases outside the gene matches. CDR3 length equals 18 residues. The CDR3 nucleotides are TGTGCCAGCAGCTTAAAGTCCGGGACTAGCGGTAGGACAGATACGCAGTATTTT. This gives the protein CASSLKSGTSGRTDTQYF.

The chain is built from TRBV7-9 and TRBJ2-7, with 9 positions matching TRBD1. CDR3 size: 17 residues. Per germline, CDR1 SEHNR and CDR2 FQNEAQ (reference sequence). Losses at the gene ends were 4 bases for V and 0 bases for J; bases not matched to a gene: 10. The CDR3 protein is CASSSTNRGHGSYEQYF. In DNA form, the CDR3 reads TGTGCCAGCAGCTCGACAAACAGGGGGCATGGCTCCTACGAGCAGTACTTC.

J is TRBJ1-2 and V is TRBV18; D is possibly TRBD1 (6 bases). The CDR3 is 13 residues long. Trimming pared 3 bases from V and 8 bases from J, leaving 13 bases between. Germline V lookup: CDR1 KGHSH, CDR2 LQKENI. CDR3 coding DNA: TGTGCCAGCTCACCCCTCGAACAGGGAGGCTACACCTTC. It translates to CASSPLEQGGYTF.

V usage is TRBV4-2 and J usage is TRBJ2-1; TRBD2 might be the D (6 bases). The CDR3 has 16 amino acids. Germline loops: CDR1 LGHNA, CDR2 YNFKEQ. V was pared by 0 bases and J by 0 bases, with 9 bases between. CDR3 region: CASSQDWGLSYNEQFF. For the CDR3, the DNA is TGTGCCAGCAGCCAAGATTGGGGACTCTCCTACAATGAGCAGTTCTTC.

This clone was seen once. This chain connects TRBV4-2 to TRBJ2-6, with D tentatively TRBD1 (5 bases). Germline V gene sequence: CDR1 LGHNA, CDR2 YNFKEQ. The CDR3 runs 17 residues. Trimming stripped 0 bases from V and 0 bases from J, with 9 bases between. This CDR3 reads CASSQDRVPSGANVLTF. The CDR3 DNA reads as TGTGCCAGCAGCCAAGACAGGGTACCCTCTGGGGCCAACGTCCTGACTTTC.

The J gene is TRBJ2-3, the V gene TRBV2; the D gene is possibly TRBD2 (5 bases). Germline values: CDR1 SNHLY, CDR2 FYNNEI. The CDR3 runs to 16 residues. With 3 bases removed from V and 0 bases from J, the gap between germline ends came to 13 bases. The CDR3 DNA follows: TGTGCCAGCAGTGAGACGACTAAGAGGAGCACAGATACGCAGTATTTT. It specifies CASSETTKRSTDTQYF.

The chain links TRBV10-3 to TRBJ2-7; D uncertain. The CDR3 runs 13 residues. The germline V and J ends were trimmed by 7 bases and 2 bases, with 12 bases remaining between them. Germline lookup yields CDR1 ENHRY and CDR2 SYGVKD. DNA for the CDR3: TGTGCCATCAAAGGCGGATCGACCTACGAGCAGTACTTC. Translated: CAIKGGSTYEQYF.